The 8 T cell receptor beta chains listed next were all sequenced from one sample in a study of CD8+ T cells in alopecia areata. cDNA prepared by RNA extraction and subsequent reverse transcription served as the template for sequencing. Generated by immunoSEQ multiplex PCR, the TCRdb table keeps only in-frame clones and is missing some. Among approximately 24,000 clones listed, 40% to 60% were seen once. Sequenced: NKG2D-high CD8+ T cells sorted from blood. The receptor set was obtained from a human donor with alopecia areata.

The chain employs TRBV2 and TRBJ2-3; no clear D. The CDR3 sequence is 12 residues long. Looked up from germline, CDR1 is SNHLY and CDR2 is FYNNEI. V was cut by 6 bases and J by 2 bases, with 6 bases left in between. The CDR3, as DNA: TGTGCCAGCAGGCCGTACACAGATACGCAGTATTTT. Residues: CASRPYTDTQYF.

The genes are TRBV27 and TRBJ2-3, with D possibly being TRBD2 (5 bases). Looked up from germline, CDR1 is MNHEY and CDR2 is SMNVEV (reference sequence). This CDR3 is built from 17 residues. V gave up 0 bases and J gave up 1 base, with 14 bases separating them. This chain's CDR3 is CASSLSLALSRTDTQYF. CDR3 DNA: TGTGCCAGCAGTTTATCCTTAGCGCTGTCTCGCACAGATACGCAGTATTTT.

The chain links TRBV27 to TRBJ2-5; D call uncertain. CDR3 length: 14 amino acids. Germline lookup yields CDR1 MNHEY and CDR2 SMNVEV (reference sequence). V was clipped by 2 bases and J by 2 bases, with 9 bases between them. CDR3 protein: CASSLVGRQETQYF. DNA of the CDR3: TGTGCCAGCAGTTTAGTCGGACGGCAAGAGACCCAGTACTTC.

In its sample, this clone was seen a few times. This sequence joins TRBV5-4 and TRBJ2-1; D may be TRBD2 (6 bases). The CDR3 sequence is 14 residues long. The germline V gene has CDR1 SGHNT and CDR2 YYREEE (reference sequence). The V end was cut by 3 bases, the J end by 6 bases, with 13 bases between. The CDR3 bases are TGTGCCAGCAGCTGGGACTGGAATCCCAATGAGCAGTTCTTC. Encoded protein: CASSWDWNPNEQFF.

The V and J genes are TRBV7-3 and TRBJ1-1, with D unresolved. The CDR3 spans 15 residues. Trimming removed 0 bases from V and 9 bases from J, with 17 bases in between. Germline loops: CDR1 SGHTA, CDR2 FQGTGA. CDR3 amino acids: CASSLTGYSADQAFF. The CDR3 bases are TGTGCCAGCAGCTTAACTGGTTACTCGGCTGATCAAGCTTTCTTT. Together with reference TRBV7-3 and TRBJ1-1, the CDR3 gives the full variable domain: GAGVSQTPSNKVTEKGKYVELRCDPISGHTALYWYRQSLGQGPEFLIYFQGTGAADDSGLPNDRFFAVRPEGSVSTLKIQRTERGDSAVYLCASSLTGYSADQAFFGQGTRLTVV.

The rearrangement links TRBV7-2 to TRBJ1-1, with TRBD1 identical over 7 bases. In germline, CDR1 is SGHTA, CDR2 FQGNSA. Losses at the gene ends were 0 bases for V and 3 bases for J; bases not matched to a gene: 10. The CDR3 is 17 amino acids. DNA for the CDR3: TGTGCCAGCAGCTTAGCGCTCGGAGGGGGCGCCGACACTGAAGCTTTCTTT. It specifies CASSLALGGGADTEAFF.

In this sample, this clone turned up a few times. V and J are TRBV7-2 and TRBJ2-6; D is ambiguous. Germline V gives CDR1 SGHTA, CDR2 FQGNSA. V was cut by 2 bases and J by 2 bases, with 13 bases left in between. The CDR3 totals 17 residues. CDR3 protein: CASSLLGRLPGANVLTF. For the CDR3, the DNA is TGTGCCAGCAGCTTACTAGGGCGCCTCCCTGGGGCCAACGTCCTGACTTTC.

V gene TRBV10-3 combines with J gene TRBJ2-7, with TRBD1 as a possible D gene (5 bases). Germline V gives CDR1 ENHRY, CDR2 SYGVKD. V was cut by 3 bases and J by 8 bases, with 17 bases left in between. There are 14 residues in the CDR3. CDR3 bases: TGTGCCATCAGTGACCCGGACAATCTACGGAAGCAGTACTTC. Protein: CAISDPDNLRKQYF.